Following are 10 T cell receptor beta chains from one sample sequenced in a study of T-cell memory formation after mild COVID-19. TCRdb called the 5' RACE reads again in MiXCR, with one record for every CDR3 protein. The sample carries approximately 340,000 distinct CDR3 sequences, 15% recorded once. The sample was PBMCs or a T cell subset sorted from them (not recorded which). Receptors originate from a man aged 18 to 29 who had mild COVID-19 (a few samples of this study predate the infection). Cell type and time point are not known.

This clonotype occurred many times. The V gene is TRBV3-1, the J gene TRBJ2-2; D is undetermined. V was clipped by 3 bases and J by 3 bases, with 5 bases between them. In germline, CDR1 is LGHDT, CDR2 YNNKEL (reference sequence). The CDR3 is 13 residues long. The CDR3 DNA reads TGTGCCAGCAGCCATAAGTACACCGGGGAGCTGTTTTTT. Its protein is CASSHKYTGELFF.

A few counts support this clonotype. The chain has TRBV6-5 and TRBJ2-1; no clear D. Deletions cut 1 base from V and 8 bases from J, with 12 bases between. The CDR3 extends over 14 amino acids. Per germline, CDR1 MNHEY and CDR2 SVGAGI. The CDR3 region has the DNA TGTGCCAGCAGTTACTACTCCCCTCTCCATGAGCAGTTCTTC. Protein sequence: CASSYYSPLHEQFF.

This clonotype was seen a few times. The chain has TRBV11-2 and TRBJ2-5; 12 nucleotides align to TRBD2. Germline CDR1 and CDR2: SGHAT and FQNNGV. The CDR3 totals 16 residues. J was trimmed by 4 bases and V by 4 bases; bases with no gene match: 7. The CDR3 region has the DNA TGTGCCAGCAGCTCCGGACTAGCGGGGCGCGGAGAGACCCAGTACTTC. Translating gives CASSSGLAGRGETQYF.

This clonotype was counted only a few times. The CDR3 DNA reads TGTGCCAGCAGCTCGAGACGGGGGGGACAGGGGGCCAGCCAAGAGACCCAGTACTTC. It is translated as CASSSRRGGQGASQETQYF. The chain joins TRBV11-3 to TRBJ2-5, with 12 bases fitting TRBD1. The CDR3 contains 19 residues. Trimming at V came to 4 bases and at J to 1 base, leaving 13 bases not matched to a gene. Per the germline V gene, CDR1 is SGHNT and CDR2 is YENEEA. Complete variable domain (other parts from reference TRBV11-3 and TRBJ2-5): EAGVVQSPRYKIIEKKQPVAFWCNPISGHNTLYWYLQNLGQGPELLIRYENEEAVDDSQLPKDRFSAERLKGVDSTLKIQPAELGDSAVYLCASSSRRGGQGASQETQYFGPGTRLLVL.

In its sample, this clonotype was seen many times. The chain combines TRBV7-2 with TRBJ2-3, with D possibly matching TRBD2 (6 bases). The CDR3 totals 15 residues. With 1 base removed from V and 4 bases from J, the gap between germline ends came to 12 bases. From germline, CDR1 is SGHTA and CDR2 FQGNSA. This CDR3 is CASSLGAGLADTQYF. CDR3 bases: TGTGCCAGCAGCTTAGGGGCGGGGTTGGCAGATACGCAGTATTTT.

The V and J genes are TRBV7-2 and TRBJ1-5; D perhaps matches TRBD1 (6 bases). The germline V and J ends were trimmed by 4 bases and 1 base, with 14 bases remaining between them. The V gene's germline CDR1 is SGHTA and CDR2 FQGNSA. The CDR3 consists of 16 residues. The CDR3 bases are TGTGCCAGCAGCTGGGGGGGGGGGCGGAGCAATCAGCCCCAGCATTTT. Protein: CASSWGGGRSNQPQHF. Together with reference TRBV7-2 and TRBJ1-5, the CDR3 gives the full variable domain: GAGVSQSPSNKVTEKGKDVELRCDPISGHTALYWYRQSLGQGLEFLIYFQGNSAPDKSGLPSDRFSAERTGGSVSTLTIQRTQQEDSAVYLCASSWGGGRSNQPQHFGDGTRLSIL.

In its sample, this clonotype was seen a few times. This chain uses TRBV4-1 with TRBJ2-7; no clear D gene. V shed 2 bases and J shed 2 bases, with 13 bases lying between them. This CDR3 is 15 amino acids long. Looked up from germline, CDR1 is MGHRA and CDR2 is YSYEKL. Written as DNA, the CDR3 is TGCGCCAGCAGCCAAACCGACGGACGGGCCTACGAGCAGTACTTC. Protein sequence: CASSQTDGRAYEQYF.

J is TRBJ1-2 and V is TRBV9, with unresolved D. From germline, CDR1 is SGDLS and CDR2 YYNGEE. The CDR3 has 14 amino acids. V shed 2 bases and J shed 7 bases, with 15 bases lying between them. CDR3 residues: CASSVMAGFAGYTF. The CDR3 DNA reads TGTGCCAGCAGCGTTATGGCCGGGTTCGCTGGCTACACCTTC.

This clonotype occurred a few times. V and J are TRBV5-1 and TRBJ2-7; TRBD1 agrees at 7 bases. The CDR3 is 13 residues long. CDR1 is SGHRS, CDR2 YFSETQ, per germline. The trim removed 2 bases at V and 4 bases at J, leaving 3 bases unmatched. In nucleotides, the CDR3 is TGCGCCAGCAGCTTCAACAGGGGATACGAGCAGTACTTC. Encoded protein: CASSFNRGYEQYF.

The chain is built from TRBV6-5 and TRBJ1-5, with D unclear. Deletions cut 5 bases from V and 3 bases from J, with 11 bases between. CDR1 MNHEY and CDR2 SVGAGI come from the germline V gene. The CDR3 is 14 residues long. CDR3 bases: TGTGCCAGCAGTACCCGACGGAACAATCAGCCCCAGCATTTT. Protein sequence: CASSTRRNNQPQHF.